This T cell receptor (beta chain) is drawn from a study of cytomegalovirus exposure and HLA in healthy donors. Study context: A preliminary data release comprised roughly 80 million unique TCRs obtained from HLA-typed donors. The study's findings and limits: In vitro confirmation showed a few CMV-associated chains to be CMV antigen specific.

The PCR employed 60 Vbeta primers together with 13 Jbeta primers. The method was immunoSEQ multiplex PCR; TCRdb's version includes in-frame clones alone and lacks a portion of them. The sample shows 95,000 to 100,000 clones, about 80% of them seen only once. Trimming at V came to 6 bases and at J to 3 bases, leaving 10 bases not matched to a gene. Germline V lookup: CDR1 MNHEY, CDR2 SMNVEV (reference sequence). This CDR3 contains 16 residues. Comments on this clone: Antigen: not known.

This TCR was sampled from a female donor in good health and CMV-seropositive. J is TRBJ1-1 and V is TRBV27, with 10 bases lining up with TRBD1. Sequencing input: PBMCs. The CDR3 nucleotides read TGTGCCAGCAGAGCCAGACCGGACAGGGGGGACACTGAAGCTTTCTTT. This translates into CASRARPDRGDTEAFF.